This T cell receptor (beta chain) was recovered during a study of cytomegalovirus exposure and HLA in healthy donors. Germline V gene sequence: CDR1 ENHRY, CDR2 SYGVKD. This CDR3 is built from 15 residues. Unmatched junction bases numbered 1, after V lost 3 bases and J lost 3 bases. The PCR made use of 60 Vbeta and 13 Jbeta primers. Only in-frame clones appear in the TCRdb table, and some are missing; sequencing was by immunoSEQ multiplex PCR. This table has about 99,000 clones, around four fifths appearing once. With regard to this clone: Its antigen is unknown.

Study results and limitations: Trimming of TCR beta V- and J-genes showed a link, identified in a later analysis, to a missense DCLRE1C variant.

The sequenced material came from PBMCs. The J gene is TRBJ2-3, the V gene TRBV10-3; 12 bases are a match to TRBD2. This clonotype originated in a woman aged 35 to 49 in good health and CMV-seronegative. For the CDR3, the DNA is TGTGCCATCAGTGACACTAGCGGGAGGACAGATACGCAGTATTTT. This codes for CAISDTSGRTDTQYF.